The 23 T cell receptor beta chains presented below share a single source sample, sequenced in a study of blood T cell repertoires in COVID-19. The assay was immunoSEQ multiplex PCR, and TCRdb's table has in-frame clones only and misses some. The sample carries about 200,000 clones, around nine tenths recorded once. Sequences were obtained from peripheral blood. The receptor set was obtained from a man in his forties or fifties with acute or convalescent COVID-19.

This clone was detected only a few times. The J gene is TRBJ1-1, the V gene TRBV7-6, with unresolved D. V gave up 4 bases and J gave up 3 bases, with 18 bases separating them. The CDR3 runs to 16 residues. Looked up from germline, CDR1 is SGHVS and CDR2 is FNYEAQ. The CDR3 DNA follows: TGTGCCAGCAGCTCGGAGGCCCCCGGTCGGGACACTGAAGCTTTCTTT. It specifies CASSSEAPGRDTEAFF. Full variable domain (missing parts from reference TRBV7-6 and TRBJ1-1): GAGVSQSPRYKVTKRGQDVALRCDPISGHVSLYWYRQALGQGPEFLTYFNYEAQQDKSGLPNDRFSAERPEGSISTLTIQRTEQRDSAMYRCASSSEAPGRDTEAFFGQGTRLTVV.

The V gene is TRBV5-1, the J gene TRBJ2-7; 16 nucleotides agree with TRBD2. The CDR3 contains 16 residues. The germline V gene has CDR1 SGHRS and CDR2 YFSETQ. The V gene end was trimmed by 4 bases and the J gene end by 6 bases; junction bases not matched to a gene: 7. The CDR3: CASSTGTSGRGSEQYF. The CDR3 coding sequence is TGCGCCAGCAGCACCGGGACTAGCGGGAGGGGGTCCGAGCAGTACTTC. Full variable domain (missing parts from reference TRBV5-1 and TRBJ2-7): KAGVTQTPRYLIKTRGQQVTLSCSPISGHRSVSWYQQTPGQGLQFLFEYFSETQRNKGNFPGRFSGRQFSNSRSEMNVSTLELGDSALYLCASSTGTSGRGSEQYFGPGTRLTVT.

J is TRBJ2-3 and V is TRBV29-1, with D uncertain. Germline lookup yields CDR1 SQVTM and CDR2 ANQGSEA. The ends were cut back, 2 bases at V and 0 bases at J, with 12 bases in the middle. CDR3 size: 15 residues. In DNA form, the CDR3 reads TGCAGCGTTGAAAACAGACCGAGAAGCACAGATACGCAGTATTTT. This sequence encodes CSVENRPRSTDTQYF.

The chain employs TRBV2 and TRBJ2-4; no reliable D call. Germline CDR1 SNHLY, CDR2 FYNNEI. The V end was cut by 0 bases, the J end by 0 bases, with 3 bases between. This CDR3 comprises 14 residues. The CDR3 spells CASSEAGAKNIQYF. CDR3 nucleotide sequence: TGTGCCAGCAGTGAAGCCGGAGCCAAAAACATTCAGTACTTC.

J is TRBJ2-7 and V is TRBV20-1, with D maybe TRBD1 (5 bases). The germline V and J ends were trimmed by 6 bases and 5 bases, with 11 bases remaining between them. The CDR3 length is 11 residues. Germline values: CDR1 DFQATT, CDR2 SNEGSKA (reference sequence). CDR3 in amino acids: CSARAGHEQYF. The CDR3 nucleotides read TGCAGTGCCCGAGCAGGGCACGAGCAGTACTTC.

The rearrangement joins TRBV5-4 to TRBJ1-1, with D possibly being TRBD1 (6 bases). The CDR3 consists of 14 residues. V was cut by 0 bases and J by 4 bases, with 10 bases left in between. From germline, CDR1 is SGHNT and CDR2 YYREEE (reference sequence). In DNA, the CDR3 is TGTGCCAGCAGCTTGGATGTAGGGGGCACTGAAGCTTTCTTT. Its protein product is CASSLDVGGTEAFF.

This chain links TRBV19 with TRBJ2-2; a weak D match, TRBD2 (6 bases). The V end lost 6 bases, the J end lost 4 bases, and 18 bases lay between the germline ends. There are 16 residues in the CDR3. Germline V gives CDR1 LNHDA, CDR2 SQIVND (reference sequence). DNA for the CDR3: TGTGCCAGTAGACCCACTAGGAGGGGCCCCACCGGGGAGCTGTTTTTT. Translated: CASRPTRRGPTGELFF.

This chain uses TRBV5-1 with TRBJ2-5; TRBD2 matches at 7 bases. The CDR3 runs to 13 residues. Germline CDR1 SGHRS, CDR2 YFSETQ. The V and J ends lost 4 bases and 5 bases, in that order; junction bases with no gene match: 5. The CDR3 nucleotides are TGCGCCAGCAGCAGAACTAGCGTGGAGACCCAGTACTTC. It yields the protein CASSRTSVETQYF.

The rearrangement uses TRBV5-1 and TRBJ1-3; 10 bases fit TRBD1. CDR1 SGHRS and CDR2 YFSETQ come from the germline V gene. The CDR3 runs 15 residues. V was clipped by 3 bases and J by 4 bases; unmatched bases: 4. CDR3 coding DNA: TGCGCCAGCAGCTCAGACAGGGGGCACGGAAACACCATATATTTT. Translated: CASSSDRGHGNTIYF.

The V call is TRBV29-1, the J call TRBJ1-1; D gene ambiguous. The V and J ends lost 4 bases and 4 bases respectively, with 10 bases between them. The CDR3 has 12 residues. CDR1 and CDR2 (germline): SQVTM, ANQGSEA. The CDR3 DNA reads TGCAGCGTTGGTCCAATGAGCACTGAAGCTTTCTTT. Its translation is CSVGPMSTEAFF.

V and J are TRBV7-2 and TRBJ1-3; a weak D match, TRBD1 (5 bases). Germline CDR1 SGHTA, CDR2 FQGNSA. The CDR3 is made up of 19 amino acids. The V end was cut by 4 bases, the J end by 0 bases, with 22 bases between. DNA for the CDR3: TGTGCCAGCAGCTCGGGAACTGACCGGGACTCCCGCTCTGGAAACACCATATATTTT. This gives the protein CASSSGTDRDSRSGNTIYF. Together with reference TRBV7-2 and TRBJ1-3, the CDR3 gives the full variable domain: GAGVSQSPSNKVTEKGKDVELRCDPISGHTALYWYRQSLGQGLEFLIYFQGNSAPDKSGLPSDRFSAERTGGSVSTLTIQRTQQEDSAVYLCASSSGTDRDSRSGNTIYFGEGSWLTVV.

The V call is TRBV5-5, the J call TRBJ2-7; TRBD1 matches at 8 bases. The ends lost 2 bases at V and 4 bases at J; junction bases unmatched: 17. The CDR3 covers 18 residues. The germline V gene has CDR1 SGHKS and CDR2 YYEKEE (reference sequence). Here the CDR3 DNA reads TGTGCCAGCAGCTTCAGGGGGCCCAGCCTTTTTCTGGATTACGAGCAGTACGTC. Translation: CASSFRGPSLFLDYEQYV.

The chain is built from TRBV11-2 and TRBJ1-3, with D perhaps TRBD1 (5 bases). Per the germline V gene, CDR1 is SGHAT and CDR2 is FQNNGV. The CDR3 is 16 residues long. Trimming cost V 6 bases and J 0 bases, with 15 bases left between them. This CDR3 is CASRQTSGHSGNTIYF. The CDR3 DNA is TGTGCCAGCAGACAAACTTCAGGACACTCTGGAAACACCATATATTTT.

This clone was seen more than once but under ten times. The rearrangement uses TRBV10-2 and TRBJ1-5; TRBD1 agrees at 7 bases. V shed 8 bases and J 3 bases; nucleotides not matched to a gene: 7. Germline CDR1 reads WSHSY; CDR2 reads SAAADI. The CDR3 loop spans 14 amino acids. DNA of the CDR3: TGCGCCAGCGGGATACAGGGGATCAATCAGCCCCAGCATTTT. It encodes CASGIQGINQPQHF.

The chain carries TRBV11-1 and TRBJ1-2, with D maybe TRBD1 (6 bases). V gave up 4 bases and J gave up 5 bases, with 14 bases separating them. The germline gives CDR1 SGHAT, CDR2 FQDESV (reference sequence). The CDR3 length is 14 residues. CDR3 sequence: CASSSTGIGYGYTF. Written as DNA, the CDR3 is TGTGCCAGCAGCTCTACAGGGATCGGTTATGGCTACACCTTC. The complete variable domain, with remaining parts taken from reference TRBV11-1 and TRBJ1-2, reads EAEVAQSPRYKITEKSQAVAFWCDPISGHATLYWYRQILGQGPELLVQFQDESVVDDSQLPKDRFSAERLKGVDSTLKIQPAELGDSAMYLCASSSTGIGYGYTFGSGTRLTVV.

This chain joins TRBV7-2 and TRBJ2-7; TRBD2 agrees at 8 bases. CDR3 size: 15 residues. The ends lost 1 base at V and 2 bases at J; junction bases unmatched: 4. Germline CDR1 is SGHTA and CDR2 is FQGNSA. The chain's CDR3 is CASSLEAGATYEQYV. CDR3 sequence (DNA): TGTGCCAGCAGCTTAGAAGCGGGGGCCACCTACGAGCAGTACGTC.

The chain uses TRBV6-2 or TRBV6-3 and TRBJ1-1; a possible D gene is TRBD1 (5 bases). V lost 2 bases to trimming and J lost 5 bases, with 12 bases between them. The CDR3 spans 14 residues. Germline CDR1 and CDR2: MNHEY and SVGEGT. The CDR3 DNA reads TGTGCCAGCAGTTACGGGGAGGGGCGGACTGAAGCTTTCTTT. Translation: CASSYGEGRTEAFF.

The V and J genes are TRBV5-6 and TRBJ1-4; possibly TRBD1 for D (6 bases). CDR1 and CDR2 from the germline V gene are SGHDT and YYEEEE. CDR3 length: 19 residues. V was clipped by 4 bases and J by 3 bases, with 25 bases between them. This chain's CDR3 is CASSRQVVQGWSPNEKLFF. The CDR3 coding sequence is TGTGCCAGCAGCCGGCAGGTGGTGCAGGGGTGGAGTCCTAATGAAAAACTGTTTTTT.

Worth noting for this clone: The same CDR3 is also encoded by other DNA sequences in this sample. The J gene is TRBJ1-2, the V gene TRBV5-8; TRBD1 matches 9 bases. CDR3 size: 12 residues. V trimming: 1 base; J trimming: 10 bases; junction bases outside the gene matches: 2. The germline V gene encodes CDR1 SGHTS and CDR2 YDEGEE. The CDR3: CASSLTGGVYTF. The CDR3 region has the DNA TGTGCCAGCAGCTTGACAGGGGGCGTCTACACCTTC. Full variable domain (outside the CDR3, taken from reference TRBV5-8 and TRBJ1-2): EAGVTQSPTHLIKTRGQQATLRCSPISGHTSVYWYQQALGLGLQFLLWYDEGEERNRGNFPPRFSGRQFPNYSSELNVNALELEDSALYLCASSLTGGVYTFGSGTRLTVV.

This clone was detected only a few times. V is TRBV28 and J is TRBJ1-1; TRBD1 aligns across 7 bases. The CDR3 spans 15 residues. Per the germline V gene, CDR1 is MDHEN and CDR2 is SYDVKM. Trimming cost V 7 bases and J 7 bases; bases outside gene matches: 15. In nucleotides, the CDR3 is TGTGCCAGCATCTCGCCCTCCGGGACAGTACTTGAAGCTTTCTTT. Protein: CASISPSGTVLEAFF.

CDR3 coding DNA: TGTGCCAGCAGTTACTCGACAGGGTACGAGCAGTACTTC. The encoded protein is CASSYSTGYEQYF. The chain couples TRBV6-5 to TRBJ2-7, with TRBD1 matching over 7 bases. V was pared by 0 bases and J by 4 bases, with 0 bases of the junction left unmatched. This CDR3 has 13 amino acids. CDR1 and CDR2 from the germline V gene are MNHEY and SVGAGI.

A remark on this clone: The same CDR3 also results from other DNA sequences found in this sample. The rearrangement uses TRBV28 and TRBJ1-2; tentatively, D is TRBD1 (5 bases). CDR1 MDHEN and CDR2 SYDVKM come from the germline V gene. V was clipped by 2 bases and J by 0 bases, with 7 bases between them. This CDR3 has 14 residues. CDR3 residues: CASSLTGSNYGYTF. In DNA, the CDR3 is TGTGCCAGCAGTTTAACAGGATCTAACTATGGCTACACCTTC.

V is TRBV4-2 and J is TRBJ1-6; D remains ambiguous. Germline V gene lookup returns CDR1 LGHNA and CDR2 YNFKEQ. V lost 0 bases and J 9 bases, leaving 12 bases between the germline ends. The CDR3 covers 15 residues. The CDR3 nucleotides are TGTGCCAGCAGCCAAGAATCCAGTATGGTTTCACCCCTCCACTTT. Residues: CASSQESSMVSPLHF.